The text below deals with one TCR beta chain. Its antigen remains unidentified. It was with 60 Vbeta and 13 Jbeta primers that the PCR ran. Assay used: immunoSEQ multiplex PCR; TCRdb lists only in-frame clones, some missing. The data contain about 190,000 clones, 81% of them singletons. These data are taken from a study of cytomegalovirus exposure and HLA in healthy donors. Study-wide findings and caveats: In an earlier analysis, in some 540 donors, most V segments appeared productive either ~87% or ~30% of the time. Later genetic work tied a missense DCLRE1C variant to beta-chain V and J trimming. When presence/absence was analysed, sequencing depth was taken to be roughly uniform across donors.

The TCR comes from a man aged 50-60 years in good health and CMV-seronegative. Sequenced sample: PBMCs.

The CDR3, as DNA: TGTGCCAGTAGTATAGATCCCCTCTCCTCTGGAAACACCATATATTTT. As protein: CASSIDPLSSGNTIYF. This chain joins TRBV19 and TRBJ1-3; no clear D. Between the trimmed V and J ends, which lost 0 bases and 0 bases, there was a span of 9 bases. Germline V gene sequence: CDR1 LNHDA, CDR2 SQIVND (reference sequence). The CDR3 consists of 16 residues. The whole variable domain, remainder taken from reference TRBV19 and TRBJ1-3, is DGGITQSPKYLFRKEGQNVTLSCEQNLNHDAMYWYRQDPGQGLRLIYYSQIVNDFQKGDIAEGYSVSREKKESFPLTVTSAQKNPTAFYLCASSIDPLSSGNTIYFGEGSWLTVV.